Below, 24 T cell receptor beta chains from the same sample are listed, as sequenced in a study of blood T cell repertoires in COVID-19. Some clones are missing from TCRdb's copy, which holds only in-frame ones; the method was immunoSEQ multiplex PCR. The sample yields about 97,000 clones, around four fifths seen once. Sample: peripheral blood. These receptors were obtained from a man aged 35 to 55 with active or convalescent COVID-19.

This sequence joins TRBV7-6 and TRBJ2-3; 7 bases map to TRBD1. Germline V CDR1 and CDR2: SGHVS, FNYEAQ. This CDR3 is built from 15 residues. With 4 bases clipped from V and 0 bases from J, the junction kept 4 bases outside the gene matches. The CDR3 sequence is CASSSGQISTDTQYF. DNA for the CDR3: TGTGCCAGCAGCTCGGGACAGATTAGCACAGATACGCAGTATTTT.

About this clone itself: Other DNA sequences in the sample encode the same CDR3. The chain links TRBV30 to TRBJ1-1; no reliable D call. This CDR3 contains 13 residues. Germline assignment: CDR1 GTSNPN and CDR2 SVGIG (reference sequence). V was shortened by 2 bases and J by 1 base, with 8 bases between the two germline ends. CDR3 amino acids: CAWSLGGNTEAFF. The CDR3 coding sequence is TGTGCCTGGAGTCTCGGCGGGAACACTGAAGCTTTCTTT. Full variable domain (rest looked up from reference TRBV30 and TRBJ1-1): SQTIHQWPATLVQPVGSPLSLECTVEGTSNPNLYWYRQAAGRGLQLLFYSVGIGQISSEVPQNLSASRPQDRQFILSSKKLLLSDSGFYLCAWSLGGNTEAFFGQGTRLTVV.

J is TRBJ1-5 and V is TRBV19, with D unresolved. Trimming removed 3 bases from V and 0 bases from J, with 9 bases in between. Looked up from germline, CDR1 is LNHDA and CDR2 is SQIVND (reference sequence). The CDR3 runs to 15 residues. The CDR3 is CASSIGLDSNQPQHF. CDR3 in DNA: TGTGCCAGTAGTATTGGGCTTGATAGCAATCAGCCCCAGCATTTT. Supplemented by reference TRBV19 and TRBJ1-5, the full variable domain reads DGGITQSPKYLFRKEGQNVTLSCEQNLNHDAMYWYRQDPGQGLRLIYYSQIVNDFQKGDIAEGYSVSREKKESFPLTVTSAQKNPTAFYLCASSIGLDSNQPQHFGDGTRLSIL.

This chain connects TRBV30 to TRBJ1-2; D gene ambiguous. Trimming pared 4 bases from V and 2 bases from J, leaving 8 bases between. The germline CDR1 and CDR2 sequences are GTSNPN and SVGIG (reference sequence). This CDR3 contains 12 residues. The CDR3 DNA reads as TGTGCCTGGACCGGCAGGAACTATGGCTACACCTTC. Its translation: CAWTGRNYGYTF. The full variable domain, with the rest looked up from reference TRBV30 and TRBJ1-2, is SQTIHQWPATLVQPVGSPLSLECTVEGTSNPNLYWYRQAAGRGLQLLFYSVGIGQISSEVPQNLSASRPQDRQFILSSKKLLLSDSGFYLCAWTGRNYGYTFGSGTRLTVV.

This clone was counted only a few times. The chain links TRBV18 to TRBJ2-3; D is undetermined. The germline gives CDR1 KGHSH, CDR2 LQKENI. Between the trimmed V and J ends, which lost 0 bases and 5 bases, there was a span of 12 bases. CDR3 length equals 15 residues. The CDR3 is CASSPPAMTGDTQYF. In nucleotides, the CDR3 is TGTGCCAGCTCACCACCGGCGATGACTGGAGATACGCAGTATTTT.

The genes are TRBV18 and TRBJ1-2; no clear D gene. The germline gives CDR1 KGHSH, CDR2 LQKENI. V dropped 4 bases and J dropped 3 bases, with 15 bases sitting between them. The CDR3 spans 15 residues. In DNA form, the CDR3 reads TGTGCCAGCTCACAGACTGACGAGATCGACTATGGCTACACCTTC. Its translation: CASSQTDEIDYGYTF.

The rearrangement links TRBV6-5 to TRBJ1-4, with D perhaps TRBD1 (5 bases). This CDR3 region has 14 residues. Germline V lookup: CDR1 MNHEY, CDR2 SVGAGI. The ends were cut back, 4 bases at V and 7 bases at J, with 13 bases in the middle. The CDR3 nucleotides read TGTGCCAGCAGTTTCTTAGGGGTGGGTGAAAAACTGTTTTTT. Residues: CASSFLGVGEKLFF.

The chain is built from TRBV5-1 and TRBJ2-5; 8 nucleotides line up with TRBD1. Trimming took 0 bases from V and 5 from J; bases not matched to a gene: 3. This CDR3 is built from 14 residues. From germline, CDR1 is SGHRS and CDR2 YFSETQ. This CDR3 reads CASSLAGGRETQYF. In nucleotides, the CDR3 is TGCGCCAGCAGCTTGGCAGGGGGCAGGGAGACCCAGTACTTC.

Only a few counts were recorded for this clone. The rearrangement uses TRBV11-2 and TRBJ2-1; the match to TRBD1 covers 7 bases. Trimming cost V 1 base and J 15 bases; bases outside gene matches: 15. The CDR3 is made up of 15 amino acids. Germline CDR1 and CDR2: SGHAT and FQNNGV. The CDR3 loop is CASSLGGSRGPTGFF. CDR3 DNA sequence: TGTGCCAGCAGCTTAGGGGGTTCGAGGGGGCCGACTGGGTTCTTC.

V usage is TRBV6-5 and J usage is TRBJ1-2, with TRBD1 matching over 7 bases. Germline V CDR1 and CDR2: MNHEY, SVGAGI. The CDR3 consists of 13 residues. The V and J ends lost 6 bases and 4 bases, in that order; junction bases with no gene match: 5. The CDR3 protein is CASSLTGPYGYTF. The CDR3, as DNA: TGTGCCAGCAGCCTGACAGGGCCCTATGGCTACACCTTC.

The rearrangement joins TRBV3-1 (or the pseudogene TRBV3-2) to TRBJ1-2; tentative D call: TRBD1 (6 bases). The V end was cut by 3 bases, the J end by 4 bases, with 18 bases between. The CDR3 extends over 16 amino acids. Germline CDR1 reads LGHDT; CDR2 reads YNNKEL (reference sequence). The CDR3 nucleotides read TGTGCCAGCAGCCAGTCCCGACCAGGGACATCCTATGGCTACACCTTC. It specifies CASSQSRPGTSYGYTF.

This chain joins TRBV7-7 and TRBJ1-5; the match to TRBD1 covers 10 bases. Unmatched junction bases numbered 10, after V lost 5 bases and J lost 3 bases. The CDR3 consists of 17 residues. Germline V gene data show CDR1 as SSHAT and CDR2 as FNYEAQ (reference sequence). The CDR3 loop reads CASSPRPGTGDNQPQHF. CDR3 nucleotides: TGTGCCAGCAGCCCTCGCCCCGGGACAGGGGACAATCAGCCCCAGCATTTT.

CDR3 DNA sequence: TGTGCCAGCAGTCCCCCCCCAGCGACAGGGGATGAAAAACTGTTTTTT. Its protein product is CASSPPPATGDEKLFF. This chain links TRBV28 with TRBJ1-4; 8 bases map to TRBD1. This CDR3 is 16 amino acids long. Germline CDR1 MDHEN, CDR2 SYDVKM. Trimming at V came to 5 bases and at J to 6 bases, leaving 11 bases not matched to a gene.

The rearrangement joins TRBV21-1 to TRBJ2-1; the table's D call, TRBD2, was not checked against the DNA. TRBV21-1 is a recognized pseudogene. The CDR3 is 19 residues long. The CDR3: CASSKRVLAGGNNRNEQFF. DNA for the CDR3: TGTGCCAGCAGCAAAAGAGTGCTAGCGGGGGGCAATAACCGCAATGAGCAGTTCTTC.

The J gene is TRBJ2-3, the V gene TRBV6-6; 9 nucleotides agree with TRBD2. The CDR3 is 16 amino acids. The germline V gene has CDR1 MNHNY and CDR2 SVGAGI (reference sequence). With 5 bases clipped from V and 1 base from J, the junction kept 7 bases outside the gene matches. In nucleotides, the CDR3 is TGTGCCAGCAGTCGAAATAGCGGGGGCCGCACAGATACGCAGTATTTT. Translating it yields CASSRNSGGRTDTQYF.

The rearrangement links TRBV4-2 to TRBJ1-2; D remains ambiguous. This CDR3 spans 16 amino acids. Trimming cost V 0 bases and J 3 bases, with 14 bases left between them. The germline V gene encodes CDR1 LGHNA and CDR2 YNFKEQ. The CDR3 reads CASSQDLGAVDYGYTF. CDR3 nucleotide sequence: TGTGCCAGCAGCCAAGATCTAGGCGCAGTGGACTATGGCTACACCTTC.

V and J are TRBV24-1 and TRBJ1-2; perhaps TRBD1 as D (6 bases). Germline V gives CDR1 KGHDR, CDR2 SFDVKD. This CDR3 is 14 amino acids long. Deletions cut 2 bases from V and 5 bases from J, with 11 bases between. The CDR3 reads CATSDSRTAYGYTF. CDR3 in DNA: TGTGCCACCAGTGATTCGCGGACAGCTTATGGCTACACCTTC.

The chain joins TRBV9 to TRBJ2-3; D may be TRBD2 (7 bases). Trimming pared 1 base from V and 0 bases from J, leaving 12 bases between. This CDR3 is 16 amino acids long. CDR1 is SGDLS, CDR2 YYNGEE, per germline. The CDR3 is CASSVLAGASTDTQYF. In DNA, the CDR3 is TGTGCCAGCAGCGTACTTGCGGGGGCCAGCACAGATACGCAGTATTTT. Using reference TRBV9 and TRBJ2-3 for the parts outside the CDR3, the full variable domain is DSGVTQTPKHLITATGQRVTLRCSPRSGDLSVYWYQQSLDQGLQFLIQYYNGEERAKGNILERFSAQQFPDLHSELNLSSLELGDSALYFCASSVLAGASTDTQYFGPGTRLTVL.

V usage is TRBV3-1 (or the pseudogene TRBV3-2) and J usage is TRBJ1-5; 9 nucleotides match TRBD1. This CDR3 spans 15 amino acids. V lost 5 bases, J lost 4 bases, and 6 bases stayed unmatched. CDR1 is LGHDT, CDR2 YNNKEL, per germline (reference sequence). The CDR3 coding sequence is TGTGCCAGCAGCAAGACAGGGGGAAAGAATCAGCCCCAGCATTTT. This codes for CASSKTGGKNQPQHF.

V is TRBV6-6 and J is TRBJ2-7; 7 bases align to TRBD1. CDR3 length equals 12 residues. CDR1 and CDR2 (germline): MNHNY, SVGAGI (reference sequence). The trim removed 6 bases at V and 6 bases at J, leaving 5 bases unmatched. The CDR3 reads CASSNAGGEQYF. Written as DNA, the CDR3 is TGTGCCAGCAGCAACGCAGGGGGCGAGCAGTACTTC.

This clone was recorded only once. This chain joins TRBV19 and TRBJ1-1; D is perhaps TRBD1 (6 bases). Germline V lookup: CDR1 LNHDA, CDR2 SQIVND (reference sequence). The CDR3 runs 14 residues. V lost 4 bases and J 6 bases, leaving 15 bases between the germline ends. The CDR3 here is CASSNYRDGAEAFF. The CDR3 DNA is TGTGCCAGTAGTAACTACAGGGATGGGGCTGAAGCTTTCTTT.

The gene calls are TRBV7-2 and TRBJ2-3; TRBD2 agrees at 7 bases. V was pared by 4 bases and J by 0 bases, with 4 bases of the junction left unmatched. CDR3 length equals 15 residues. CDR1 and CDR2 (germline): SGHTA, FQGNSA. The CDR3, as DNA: TGTGCCAGCAGCTGGACGGGGGGAAGCACAGATACGCAGTATTTT. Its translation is CASSWTGGSTDTQYF.

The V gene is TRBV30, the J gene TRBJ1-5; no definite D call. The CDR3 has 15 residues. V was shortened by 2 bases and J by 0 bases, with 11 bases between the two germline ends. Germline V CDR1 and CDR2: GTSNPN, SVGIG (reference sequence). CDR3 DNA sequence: TGTGCCTGGAGTTCGCTTGAGTATAGCAATCAGCCCCAGCATTTT. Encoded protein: CAWSSLEYSNQPQHF.

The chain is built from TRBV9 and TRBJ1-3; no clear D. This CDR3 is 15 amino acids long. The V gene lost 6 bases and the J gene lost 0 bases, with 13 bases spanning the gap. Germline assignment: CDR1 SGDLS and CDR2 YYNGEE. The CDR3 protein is CASTLDGGSGNTIYF. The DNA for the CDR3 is TGTGCCAGCACTTTAGACGGCGGCTCTGGAAACACCATATATTTT.